The 25 T cell receptor beta chains listed next were all sequenced from one sample in a study of cytomegalovirus exposure and HLA in healthy donors. The PCR made use of 60 Vbeta and 13 Jbeta primers. Using immunoSEQ multiplex PCR, the repertoire was profiled, and TCRdb retains in-frame clones only, with some absent. The sample shows more than 85,000 clones, around 80% of them seen only once. Material: PBMCs. These receptors were collected from a man in his forties in good health and CMV-seropositive.

This chain connects TRBV27 to TRBJ1-1; D gene uncertain. CDR1 is MNHEY and CDR2 is SMNVEV in the germline V gene (reference sequence). V lost 6 bases and J lost 0, with 14 bases in between. The CDR3 covers 15 residues. The chain's CDR3 is CASSANGLLNTEAFF. The CDR3 DNA follows: TGTGCCAGCAGCGCCAACGGACTCCTGAACACTGAAGCTTTCTTT.

The rearrangement uses TRBV2 and TRBJ1-4; 8 nucleotides agree with TRBD1. The germline gives CDR1 SNHLY, CDR2 FYNNEI. With V trimmed by 5 bases and J by 7 bases, 6 bases remained unmatched. The CDR3 has 14 amino acids. The CDR3 loop reads CASSKQGGSEKLFF. The CDR3 nucleotides are TGTGCCAGCAGTAAACAGGGGGGGAGTGAAAAACTGTTTTTT.

The chain uses TRBV30 and TRBJ1-6; TRBD1 matches 9 bases. Trimming at V came to 4 bases and at J to 8 bases, leaving 6 bases not matched to a gene. Germline CDR1 and CDR2: GTSNPN and SVGIG (reference sequence). This CDR3 comprises 14 residues. CDR3 in DNA: TGTGCCTGGACCCAGGGACAGGGAGATTCACCCCTCCACTTT. This sequence encodes CAWTQGQGDSPLHF.

The rearrangement joins TRBV4-3 to TRBJ2-7; 7 bases fit TRBD1. The junction had 15 bases not matched to a gene; V was cut back by 0 bases and J by 7 bases. The CDR3 loop spans 17 amino acids. Looked up from germline, CDR1 is LGHNA and CDR2 is YSLEER. The CDR3 sequence: CASSQDGRGTALGEQYF. DNA of the CDR3: TGCGCCAGCAGCCAAGACGGCAGGGGGACGGCATTGGGAGAGCAGTACTTC.

The chain links TRBV25-1 to TRBJ1-4; no clear D. Germline V gene lookup returns CDR1 MGHDK and CDR2 SYGVNS. The CDR3 is 16 residues long. With 3 bases removed from V and 0 bases from J, the gap between germline ends came to 11 bases. CDR3: CASSDRGDSTNEKLFF. In DNA form, the CDR3 reads TGTGCCAGCAGTGATCGCGGGGATTCAACTAATGAAAAACTGTTTTTT.

This chain links TRBV10-1 with TRBJ1-5; TRBD1 might be the D (6 bases). CDR1 WNHNN and CDR2 SYGVQD come from the germline V gene (reference sequence). V dropped 7 bases and J dropped 5 bases, with 18 bases sitting between them. The CDR3 has 15 amino acids. Here the CDR3 reads CASIRGGVTDQPQHF. In DNA form, the CDR3 reads TGCGCCAGCATAAGGGGGGGCGTAACGGATCAGCCCCAGCATTTT.

The chain combines TRBV6-5 with TRBJ2-2, with 8 nucleotides matching TRBD1. V shed 6 bases and J 1 base; nucleotides not matched to a gene: 4. From germline, CDR1 is MNHEY and CDR2 SVGAGI. The CDR3 has 15 amino acids. The CDR3 protein is CASSSGTGNTGELFF. CDR3 sequence (DNA): TGTGCCAGCAGCTCCGGGACAGGGAACACCGGGGAGCTGTTTTTT.

This clone is a singleton in its sample. The V gene is TRBV4-2, the J gene TRBJ2-1; TRBD2 aligns across 10 bases. J was trimmed by 9 bases and V by 0 bases; bases with no gene match: 8. The germline V gene has CDR1 LGHNA and CDR2 YNFKEQ. This CDR3 has 16 residues. The CDR3 nucleotides are TGTGCCAGCAGCCAAGAAACCAGCGGGGGGGCAGGTGAGCAGTTCTTC. Its protein is CASSQETSGGAGEQFF.

This clone was observed a handful of times. The rearrangement uses TRBV20-1 and TRBJ2-1; TRBD2 is a possible D gene (6 bases). V shed 4 bases and J shed 15 bases, with 16 bases lying between them. CDR3 length: 11 residues. Germline values: CDR1 DFQATT, CDR2 SNEGSKA (reference sequence). The CDR3 loop is CSAKVRDLWFF. The CDR3, as DNA: TGCAGTGCTAAAGTCCGGGACTTATGGTTCTTC.

The chain employs TRBV19 and TRBJ1-3; D is uncertain. With 4 bases removed from V and 3 bases from J, the gap between germline ends came to 7 bases. CDR1 is LNHDA and CDR2 is SQIVND in the germline V gene (reference sequence). The CDR3 is 13 residues long. The DNA of the CDR3 is TGTGCCAGTAGTACGGACTTTGGAAACACCATATATTTT. It translates to CASSTDFGNTIYF. Based on the CDR3 plus reference TRBV19 and TRBJ1-3, the full variable domain is DGGITQSPKYLFRKEGQNVTLSCEQNLNHDAMYWYRQDPGQGLRLIYYSQIVNDFQKGDIAEGYSVSREKKESFPLTVTSAQKNPTAFYLCASSTDFGNTIYFGEGSWLTVV.

This chain joins TRBV18 and TRBJ1-3; TRBD1 might be the D (5 bases). Germline-derived CDR1 and CDR2 are KGHSH and LQKENI. The ends were cut back, 3 bases at V and 1 base at J, with 10 bases in the middle. CDR3 length equals 15 residues. The CDR3 reads CASSPGLTSGNTIYF. DNA of the CDR3: TGTGCCAGCTCACCGGGACTTACGTCTGGAAACACCATATATTTT.

V and J are TRBV11-2 and TRBJ2-3, with TRBD2 matching 7 bases. The CDR3 is made up of 14 amino acids. The germline V gene encodes CDR1 SGHAT and CDR2 FQNNGV. V trimming: 1 base; J trimming: 4 bases; junction bases outside the gene matches: 2. CDR3 nucleotides: TGTGCCAGCAGCTTAGTTAGCGGGTCAGATACGCAGTATTTT. Its protein product is CASSLVSGSDTQYF.

V and J are TRBV5-8 and TRBJ2-3; D possibly corresponds to TRBD1 (5 bases). This CDR3 is built from 15 residues. Trimming stripped 2 bases from V and 2 bases from J, with 12 bases between. The germline V gene encodes CDR1 SGHTS and CDR2 YDEGEE. CDR3 sequence reads: CASSFVGAHTDTQYF. CDR3 sequence (DNA): TGTGCCAGCAGCTTTGTAGGGGCGCACACAGATACGCAGTATTTT.

The V and J genes are TRBV28 and TRBJ2-1; possibly TRBD1 for D (5 bases). V lost 6 bases, J lost 4 bases, and 16 bases lay in between. This CDR3 is 15 amino acids long. Per the germline V gene, CDR1 is MDHEN and CDR2 is SYDVKM. CDR3 loop: CASRPPGQGYNEQFF. The CDR3 coding sequence is TGTGCCAGCAGACCCCCAGGGCAGGGTTACAATGAGCAGTTCTTC.

In this sample, this clone turned up a few times. The rearrangement joins TRBV29-1 to TRBJ2-5; 7 positions agree with TRBD1. J gave up 5 bases and V 5 bases, and 11 bases lay outside the gene matches. The CDR3 is 14 amino acids. Germline V lookup: CDR1 SQVTM, CDR2 ANQGSEA. The CDR3, as DNA: TGCAGCGTTCCCAGCGCAGGGGGATATGAGACCCAGTACTTC. It codes for CSVPSAGGYETQYF.

CDR3 in DNA: TGCGCCAGCAGCTGGACAGGGTCTCAAGAGACCCAGTACTTC. Translation gives CASSWTGSQETQYF. The rearrangement links TRBV5-1 to TRBJ2-5, with 8 bases aligning to TRBD1. In germline, CDR1 is SGHRS, CDR2 YFSETQ. V trimming: 3 bases; J trimming: 2 bases; junction bases outside the gene matches: 3. There are 14 residues in the CDR3. The full variable domain, rest sourced from reference TRBV5-1 and TRBJ2-5, is KAGVTQTPRYLIKTRGQQVTLSCSPISGHRSVSWYQQTPGQGLQFLFEYFSETQRNKGNFPGRFSGRQFSNSRSEMNVSTLELGDSALYLCASSWTGSQETQYFGPGTRLLVL.

The chain uses TRBV9 and TRBJ2-1, with TRBD1 matching 8 bases. This CDR3 spans 13 amino acids. Losses at the gene ends were 2 bases for V and 10 bases for J; bases not matched to a gene: 5. Germline lookup yields CDR1 SGDLS and CDR2 YYNGEE. The CDR3 is CASSVQGAGEQFF. CDR3 in DNA: TGTGCCAGCAGCGTGCAGGGGGCGGGGGAGCAGTTCTTC. The full variable domain, rest sourced from reference TRBV9 and TRBJ2-1, is DSGVTQTPKHLITATGQRVTLRCSPRSGDLSVYWYQQSLDQGLQFLIQYYNGEERAKGNILERFSAQQFPDLHSELNLSSLELGDSALYFCASSVQGAGEQFFGPGTRLTVL.

CDR3 sequence: CASSEDYPGANVLTF. The CDR3 DNA is TGTGCCAGCAGTGAGGACTATCCTGGGGCCAACGTCCTGACTTTC. V and J are TRBV9 and TRBJ2-6, with D tentatively TRBD2 (6 bases). The CDR3 is 15 amino acids. The V gene's germline CDR1 is SGDLS and CDR2 YYNGEE. Trimming shortened V by 5 bases and J by 2 bases, and 11 bases separated the two germline ends.

The CDR3 sequence is CASSVGGGLQPQHF. The CDR3 nucleotides read TGTGCCAGCAGCGTAGGAGGGGGCCTTCAGCCCCAGCATTTT. The gene calls are TRBV9 and TRBJ1-5, with 7 bases aligning to TRBD1. V gave up 0 bases and J gave up 6 bases; unmatched junction bases: 3. This CDR3 is built from 14 residues. The V gene's germline CDR1 is SGDLS and CDR2 YYNGEE.

The V call is TRBV9, the J call TRBJ2-1, with 10 bases fitting TRBD2. Germline V gives CDR1 SGDLS, CDR2 YYNGEE. This CDR3 has 15 residues. V lost 3 bases to trimming and J lost 0 bases; unmatched junction nucleotides: 0. As DNA, the CDR3 is TGTGCCAGCAGCGCTAGCGGGAGCTCCTACAATGAGCAGTTCTTC. It translates to CASSASGSSYNEQFF.

V is TRBV4-1 and J is TRBJ2-2, with D perhaps matching TRBD2 (6 bases). The CDR3 is 15 amino acids. V dropped 2 bases and J dropped 6 bases, with 13 bases sitting between them. Germline-derived CDR1 and CDR2 are MGHRA and YSYEKL. The CDR3 nucleotides read TGCGCCAGCAGCCAAAGGCAGGGCGGGGCCGGGGAGCTGTTTTTT. It specifies CASSQRQGGAGELFF.

V usage is TRBV18 and J usage is TRBJ1-1; D not certain. Trimming removed 5 bases from V and 4 bases from J, with 17 bases in between. Germline-derived CDR1 and CDR2 are KGHSH and LQKENI. The CDR3 totals 15 residues. CDR3: CASSSNGIGGTEAFF. CDR3 in DNA: TGTGCCAGCTCATCGAACGGCATTGGAGGCACTGAAGCTTTCTTT. Filled out from reference TRBV18 and TRBJ1-1, the complete variable domain reads NAGVMQNPRHLVRRRGQEARLRCSPMKGHSHVYWYRQLPEEGLKFMVYLQKENIIDESGMPKERFSAEFPKEGPSILRIQQVVRGDSAAYFCASSSNGIGGTEAFFGQGTRLTVV.

The chain links TRBV19 to TRBJ1-5; 9 positions agree with TRBD1. Germline lookup yields CDR1 LNHDA and CDR2 SQIVND (reference sequence). CDR3 length: 15 residues. V shed 7 bases, J shed 7 bases, and the junction held 11 bases outside the gene matches. CDR3 region: CASTSPGTGSQPQHF. Written as DNA, the CDR3 is TGTGCCAGTACCTCTCCCGGGACAGGGTCCCAGCCCCAGCATTTT.

Comments on this clone: At one end the junction does not follow the germline gene, possibly because of a read error. The chain has TRBV29-1 and TRBJ2-6, with 8 bases identical to TRBD2. The CDR3 has 16 amino acids. CDR1 and CDR2 (germline): SQVTM, ANQGSEA. DNA of the CDR3: TGCAGCGTTGTGAAAGCGGGAGCATCTGGGGCCAACGGCCTGACTTTC. Translating gives CSVVKAGASGANGLTF.

The rearrangement links TRBV27 to TRBJ2-7, with 10 nucleotides matching TRBD2. The CDR3 spans 16 residues. The junction had 10 bases not matched to a gene; V was cut back by 4 bases and J by 4 bases. Germline lookup yields CDR1 MNHEY and CDR2 SMNVEV (reference sequence). CDR3 nucleotides: TGTGCCAGCAGTTCTTCCTCATGGACTAGCGGATACGAGCAGTACTTC. As protein: CASSSSSWTSGYEQYF.